Listed below are T cell receptor beta chains from one sample, sequenced in a study of T cell responses to AZD1222 COVID-19 vaccine. Assay used: immunoSEQ multiplex PCR; TCRdb lists only in-frame clones, some missing. The data show over 140,000 clones, roughly 92% seen once. The sequencing used peripheral blood, collected on day 0 of AZD1222 vaccination. Receptors were obtained from an adult in good health. CDR3s include the opening cysteine and the closing phenylalanine or tryptophan. Fields, in order: CDR3 length, V gene, D gene, J gene, clone size, CDR3 DNA, CDR3 protein. A D gene is named only where the DNA matches it firmly. Expanded clones get a size class; other rows say once, few or many, or leave the size out.

cdr3_length: 16
v_call: TRBV10-3
d_call: .
j_call: TRBJ2-7
clone_size: .
cdr3_nt: TGTGCCATCAGTGAGCTAGCCGGTGGGAGCTCCTACGAGCAGTACTTC
cdr3_aa: CAISELAGGSSYEQYF

cdr3_length: 13
v_call: TRBV12-5
d_call: TRBD2
j_call: TRBJ2-2
clone_size: .
cdr3_nt: TGTGCTAGTGGACGGGGGGACACCGGGGAGCTGTTTTTT
cdr3_aa: CASGRGDTGELFF

cdr3_length: 11
v_call: TRBV28
d_call: .
j_call: TRBJ2-7
clone_size: once
cdr3_nt: TGTGCCAGCAGTCAGACTGCAAAGTTGTACTTC
cdr3_aa: CASSQTAKLYF

cdr3_length: 17
v_call: TRBV28
d_call: .
j_call: TRBJ1-5
clone_size: .
cdr3_nt: TGTGCCAGCACCGTAACACCGGGACACCATAGCAATCAGCCCCAGCATTTT
cdr3_aa: CASTVTPGHHSNQPQHF

cdr3_length: 16
v_call: TRBV7-9
d_call: TRBD2
j_call: TRBJ2-1
clone_size: .
cdr3_nt: TGTGCCAGCAGCCCGACCGGGACTAGCTATCGGGATGAGCAGTTCTTC
cdr3_aa: CASSPTGTSYRDEQFF

cdr3_length: 13
v_call: TRBV6-2/TRBV6-3
d_call: TRBD2
j_call: TRBJ2-7
clone_size: .
cdr3_nt: TGTGCCAGCAGCCCTAGCGGGACCTACGAGCAGTACTTC
cdr3_aa: CASSPSGTYEQYF

cdr3_length: 13
v_call: TRBV6-5
d_call: .
j_call: TRBJ1-4
clone_size: .
cdr3_nt: TGTGCCAGCAGTTACAACAGGGTGGAAAAACTGTTTTTT
cdr3_aa: CASSYNRVEKLFF

cdr3_length: 13
v_call: TRBV6-5
d_call: TRBD1
j_call: TRBJ1-4
clone_size: .
cdr3_nt: TGTGCCAGCAGTTGGTCGCGGGACAGCCCCGTGTTTTTT
cdr3_aa: CASSWSRDSPVFF

cdr3_length: 14
v_call: TRBV2
d_call: TRBD1
j_call: TRBJ2-3
clone_size: .
cdr3_nt: TGTGCCAGCGACCGGGACAGGGGGCTTGATACGCAGTATTTT
cdr3_aa: CASDRDRGLDTQYF

cdr3_length: 14
v_call: TRBV29-1
d_call: TRBD1
j_call: TRBJ1-5
clone_size: .
cdr3_nt: TGCAGCGTTGGGACAGGGGAGAGCAATCAGCCCCAGCATTTT
cdr3_aa: CSVGTGESNQPQHF

cdr3_length: 17
v_call: TRBV4-2
d_call: TRBD1
j_call: TRBJ1-2
clone_size: once
cdr3_nt: TGTGCCAGCAGCCAATTCCGGGACAGGGGGCGTAACTATGGCTACACCTTC
cdr3_aa: CASSQFRDRGRNYGYTF

cdr3_length: 15
v_call: TRBV11-2
d_call: .
j_call: TRBJ2-7
clone_size: .
cdr3_nt: TGTGCCAGCAGCTTAGGCTTGGGGTTAACCTACGAGCAGTACTTC
cdr3_aa: CASSLGLGLTYEQYF

cdr3_length: 14
v_call: TRBV27
d_call: .
j_call: TRBJ2-1
clone_size: .
cdr3_nt: TGTGCCAGCGCGGTCCAGAGCTCCTACAATGAGCAGTTCTTC
cdr3_aa: CASAVQSSYNEQFF

cdr3_length: 12
v_call: TRBV3-1/TRBV3-2
d_call: .
j_call: TRBJ2-1
clone_size: .
cdr3_nt: TGTGCCAGCAGCCAAGGGCCCCATGAGCAGTTCTTC
cdr3_aa: CASSQGPHEQFF

cdr3_length: 16
v_call: TRBV6-1
d_call: .
j_call: TRBJ1-5
clone_size: once
cdr3_nt: TGTGCCAGCAGTGAACTGGAGTTTTATAGCAATCAGCCCCAGCATTTT
cdr3_aa: CASSELEFYSNQPQHF

cdr3_length: 11
v_call: TRBV7-2
d_call: .
j_call: TRBJ1-2
clone_size: .
cdr3_nt: TGTGCCAGCGGAGGTAGCTATGGCTACACCTTC
cdr3_aa: CASGGSYGYTF

cdr3_length: 13
v_call: TRBV29-1
d_call: .
j_call: TRBJ2-1
clone_size: .
cdr3_nt: TGCAGCGTTGACAGGAACCTTAACAATGAGCAGTTCTTC
cdr3_aa: CSVDRNLNNEQFF

cdr3_length: 14
v_call: TRBV7-9
d_call: .
j_call: TRBJ2-1
clone_size: .
cdr3_nt: TGTGCCAGCAGCTTAGCCTCTAGGGCAGATGAGCAGTTCTTC
cdr3_aa: CASSLASRADEQFF

cdr3_length: 13
v_call: TRBV4-1
d_call: .
j_call: TRBJ2-1
clone_size: .
cdr3_nt: TGCGCCAGCAGCCAAGACGAGGGGAATGAGCAGTTCTTC
cdr3_aa: CASSQDEGNEQFF

cdr3_length: 13
v_call: TRBV11-2
d_call: .
j_call: TRBJ2-7
clone_size: .
cdr3_nt: TGTGCCAGCAGCTTTTCCGGGACCTACGAGCAGTACTTC
cdr3_aa: CASSFSGTYEQYF

cdr3_length: 15
v_call: TRBV7-2
d_call: TRBD1
j_call: TRBJ1-6
clone_size: .
cdr3_nt: TGTGCCAGCAGCCCGCAGACAGGGCAGAATTCACCCCTCCACTTT
cdr3_aa: CASSPQTGQNSPLHF

cdr3_length: 14
v_call: TRBV15
d_call: .
j_call: TRBJ1-3
clone_size: few
cdr3_nt: TGTGCCACCAGCAGAGGGACAACTGGAAACACCATATATTTT
cdr3_aa: CATSRGTTGNTIYF

cdr3_length: 14
v_call: TRBV24-1
d_call: .
j_call: TRBJ2-5
clone_size: .
cdr3_nt: TGTGCCACCAGTATGCCCGGGATTGTAGAGACCCAGTACTTC
cdr3_aa: CATSMPGIVETQYF

cdr3_length: 13
v_call: TRBV7-9
d_call: TRBD1
j_call: TRBJ1-2
clone_size: .
cdr3_nt: TGTGCCAGCAGCCTAACAGGGGGCTATGGCTACACCTTC
cdr3_aa: CASSLTGGYGYTF

cdr3_length: 16
v_call: TRBV6-6
d_call: .
j_call: TRBJ2-7
clone_size: few
cdr3_nt: TGTGCCAGCAGTTACTCGATAGGTGGTGCGGGCTACGAGCAGTACTTC
cdr3_aa: CASSYSIGGAGYEQYF

cdr3_length: 14
v_call: TRBV9
d_call: .
j_call: TRBJ2-1
clone_size: few
cdr3_nt: TGTGCCAGCGTCCCAGACTCCTTCTACAATGAGCAGTTCTTC
cdr3_aa: CASVPDSFYNEQFF

cdr3_length: 14
v_call: TRBV6-5
d_call: TRBD1
j_call: TRBJ1-5
clone_size: .
cdr3_nt: TGTGCCAGCAGCCCACAGGGGCCTAATCAGCCCCAGCATTTT
cdr3_aa: CASSPQGPNQPQHF